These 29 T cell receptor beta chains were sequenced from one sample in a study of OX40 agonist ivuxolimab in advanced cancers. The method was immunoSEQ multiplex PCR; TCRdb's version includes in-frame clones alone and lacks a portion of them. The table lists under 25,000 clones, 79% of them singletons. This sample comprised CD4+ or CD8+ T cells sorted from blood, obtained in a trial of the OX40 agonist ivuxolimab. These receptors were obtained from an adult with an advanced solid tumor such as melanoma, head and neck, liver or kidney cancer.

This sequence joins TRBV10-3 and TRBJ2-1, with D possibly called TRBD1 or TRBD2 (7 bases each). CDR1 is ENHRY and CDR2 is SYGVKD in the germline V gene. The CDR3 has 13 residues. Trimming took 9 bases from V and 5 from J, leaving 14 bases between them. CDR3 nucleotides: TGTGCCATTGGGGGGGACAGAAACAATGAGCAGTTCTTC. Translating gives CAIGGDRNNEQFF.

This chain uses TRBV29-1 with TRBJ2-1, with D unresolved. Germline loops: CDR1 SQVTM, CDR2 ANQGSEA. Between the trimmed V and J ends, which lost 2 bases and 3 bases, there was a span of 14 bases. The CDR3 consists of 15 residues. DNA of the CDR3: TGCAGCGTTGAATACGAGGCCTCGAGCTACAATGAGCAGTTCTTC. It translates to CSVEYEASSYNEQFF.

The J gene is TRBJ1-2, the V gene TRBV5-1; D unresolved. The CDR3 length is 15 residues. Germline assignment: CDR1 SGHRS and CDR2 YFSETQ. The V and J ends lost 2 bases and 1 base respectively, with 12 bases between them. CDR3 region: CASSFYTQINYGYTF. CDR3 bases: TGCGCCAGCAGCTTCTATACCCAGATTAACTATGGCTACACCTTC.

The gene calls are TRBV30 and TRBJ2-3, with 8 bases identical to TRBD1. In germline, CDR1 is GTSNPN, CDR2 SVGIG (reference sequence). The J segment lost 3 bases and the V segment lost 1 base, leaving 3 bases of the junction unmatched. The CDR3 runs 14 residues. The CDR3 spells CAWSDTGGTDTQYF. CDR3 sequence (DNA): TGTGCCTGGAGTGATACAGGGGGTACAGATACGCAGTATTTT. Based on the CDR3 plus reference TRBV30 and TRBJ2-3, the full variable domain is SQTIHQWPATLVQPVGSPLSLECTVEGTSNPNLYWYRQAAGRGLQLLFYSVGIGQISSEVPQNLSASRPQDRQFILSSKKLLLSDSGFYLCAWSDTGGTDTQYFGPGTRLTVL.

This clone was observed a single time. The CDR3 sequence is CASSYGSRGAYEQYF. CDR3 nucleotide sequence: TGTGCCAGCAGTTACGGGTCGCGGGGGGCCTACGAGCAGTACTTC. The chain links TRBV6-5 to TRBJ2-7; 8 positions match TRBD2. V dropped 2 bases and J dropped 2; count of bases not matched to a gene: 5. This CDR3 is 15 amino acids long. Germline V gives CDR1 MNHEY, CDR2 SVGAGI.

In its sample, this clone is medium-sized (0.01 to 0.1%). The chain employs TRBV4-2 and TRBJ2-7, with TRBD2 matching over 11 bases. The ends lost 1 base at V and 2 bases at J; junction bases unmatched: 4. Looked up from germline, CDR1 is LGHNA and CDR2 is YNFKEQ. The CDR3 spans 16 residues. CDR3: CASSQVSSGGTYEQYF. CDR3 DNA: TGTGCCAGCAGCCAAGTGTCTAGCGGGGGGACCTACGAGCAGTACTTC.

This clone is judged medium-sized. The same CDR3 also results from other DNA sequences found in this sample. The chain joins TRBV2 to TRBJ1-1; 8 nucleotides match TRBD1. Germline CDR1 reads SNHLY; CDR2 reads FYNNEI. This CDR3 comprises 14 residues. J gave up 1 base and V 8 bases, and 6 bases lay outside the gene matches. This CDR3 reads CASAETGENTEAFF. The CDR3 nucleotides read TGTGCCAGCGCAGAGACAGGGGAGAACACTGAAGCTTTCTTT. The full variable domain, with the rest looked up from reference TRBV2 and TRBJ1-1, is EPEVTQTPSHQVTQMGQEVILRCVPISNHLYFYWYRQILGQKVEFLVSFYNNEISEKSEIFDDQFSVERPDGSNFTLKIRSTKLEDSAMYFCASAETGENTEAFFGQGTRLTVV.

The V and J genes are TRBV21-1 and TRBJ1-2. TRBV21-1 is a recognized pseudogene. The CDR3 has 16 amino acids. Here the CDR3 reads CASSALRSRENYGYTF. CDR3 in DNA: TGTGCCAGCAGCGCCTTACGAAGCAGGGAGAACTATGGCTACACCTTC.

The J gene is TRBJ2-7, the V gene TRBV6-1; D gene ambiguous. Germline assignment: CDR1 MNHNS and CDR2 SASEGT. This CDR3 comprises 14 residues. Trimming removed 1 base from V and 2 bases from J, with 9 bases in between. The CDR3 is CASSEVYNPYEQYF. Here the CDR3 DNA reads TGTGCCAGCAGTGAAGTATACAACCCCTACGAGCAGTACTTC.

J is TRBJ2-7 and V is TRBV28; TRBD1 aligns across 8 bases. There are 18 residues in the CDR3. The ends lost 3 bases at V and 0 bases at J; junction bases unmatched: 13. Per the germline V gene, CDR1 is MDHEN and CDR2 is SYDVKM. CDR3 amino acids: CASSLYPTGGPVSYEQYF. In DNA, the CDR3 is TGTGCCAGCAGTTTGTACCCCACAGGGGGTCCTGTCTCCTACGAGCAGTACTTC.

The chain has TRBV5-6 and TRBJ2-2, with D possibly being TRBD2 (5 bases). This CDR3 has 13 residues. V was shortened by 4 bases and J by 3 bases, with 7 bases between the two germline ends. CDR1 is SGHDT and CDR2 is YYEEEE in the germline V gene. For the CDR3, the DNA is TGTGCCAGCAGCCCGGGGTACACCGGGGAGCTGTTTTTT. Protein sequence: CASSPGYTGELFF.

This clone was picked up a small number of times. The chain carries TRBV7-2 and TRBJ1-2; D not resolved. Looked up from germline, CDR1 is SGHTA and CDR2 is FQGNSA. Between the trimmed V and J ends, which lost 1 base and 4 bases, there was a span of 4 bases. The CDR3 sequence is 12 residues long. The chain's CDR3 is CASSLEGYGYTF. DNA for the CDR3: TGTGCCAGCAGCTTAGAGGGCTATGGCTACACCTTC.

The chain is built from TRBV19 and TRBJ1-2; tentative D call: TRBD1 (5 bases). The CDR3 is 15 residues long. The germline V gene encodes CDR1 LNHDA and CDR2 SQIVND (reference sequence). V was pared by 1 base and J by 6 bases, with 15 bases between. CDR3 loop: CASSIGGSARDGYTF. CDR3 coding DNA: TGTGCCAGTAGTATAGGCGGCAGCGCCAGGGATGGCTACACCTTC.

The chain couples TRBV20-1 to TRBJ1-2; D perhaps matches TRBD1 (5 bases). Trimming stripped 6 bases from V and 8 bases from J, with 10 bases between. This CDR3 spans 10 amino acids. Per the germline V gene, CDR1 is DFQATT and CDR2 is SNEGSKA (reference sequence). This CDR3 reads CSAQQGGYTF. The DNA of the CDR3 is TGCAGTGCCCAGCAGGGCGGCTACACCTTC.

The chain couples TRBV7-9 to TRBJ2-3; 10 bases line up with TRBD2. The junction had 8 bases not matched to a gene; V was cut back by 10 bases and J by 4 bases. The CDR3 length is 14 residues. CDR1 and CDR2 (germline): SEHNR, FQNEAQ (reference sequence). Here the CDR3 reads CAIHLSGGPDTQYF. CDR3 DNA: TGTGCCATCCACCTTAGCGGGGGGCCAGATACGCAGTATTTT. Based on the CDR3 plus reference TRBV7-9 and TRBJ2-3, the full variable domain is DTGVSQNPRHKITKRGQNVTFRCDPISEHNRLYWYRQTLGQGPEFLTYFQNEAQLEKSRLLSDRFSAERPKGSFSTLEIQRTEQGDSAMYLCAIHLSGGPDTQYFGPGTRLTVL.

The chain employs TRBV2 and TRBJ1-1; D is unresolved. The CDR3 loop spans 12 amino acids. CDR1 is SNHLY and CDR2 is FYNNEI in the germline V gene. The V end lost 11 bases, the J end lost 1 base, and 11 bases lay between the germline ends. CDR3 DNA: TGTGCCTCGAGAGGAGGGAACACTGAAGCTTTCTTT. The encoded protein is CASRGGNTEAFF.

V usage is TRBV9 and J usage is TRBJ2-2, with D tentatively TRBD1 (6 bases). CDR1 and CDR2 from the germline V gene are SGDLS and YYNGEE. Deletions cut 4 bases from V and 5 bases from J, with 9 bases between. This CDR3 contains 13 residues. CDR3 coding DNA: TGTGCCAGCAGCCCCGGGACAACCGGGGAGCTGTTTTTT. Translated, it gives CASSPGTTGELFF.

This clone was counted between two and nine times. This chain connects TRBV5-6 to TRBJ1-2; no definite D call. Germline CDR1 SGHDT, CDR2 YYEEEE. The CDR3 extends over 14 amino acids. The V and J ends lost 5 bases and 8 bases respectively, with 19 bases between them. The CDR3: CASRKAADLRGYTF. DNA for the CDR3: TGTGCCAGCAGGAAGGCCGCCGACCTGAGAGGCTACACCTTC.

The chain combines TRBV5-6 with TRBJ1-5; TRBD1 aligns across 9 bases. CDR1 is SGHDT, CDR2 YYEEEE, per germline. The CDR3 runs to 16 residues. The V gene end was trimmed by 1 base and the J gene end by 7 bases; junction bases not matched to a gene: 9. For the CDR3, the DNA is TGTGCCAGCAGCTTGCAGACAGGGGGTATTCGGCAGCCCCAGCATTTT. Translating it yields CASSLQTGGIRQPQHF.

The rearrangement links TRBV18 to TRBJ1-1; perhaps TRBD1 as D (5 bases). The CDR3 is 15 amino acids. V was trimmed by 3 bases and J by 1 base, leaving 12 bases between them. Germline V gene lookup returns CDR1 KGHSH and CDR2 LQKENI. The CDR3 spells CASSPAGTQNTEAFF. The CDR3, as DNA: TGTGCCAGCTCACCCGCCGGGACTCAGAACACTGAAGCTTTCTTT.

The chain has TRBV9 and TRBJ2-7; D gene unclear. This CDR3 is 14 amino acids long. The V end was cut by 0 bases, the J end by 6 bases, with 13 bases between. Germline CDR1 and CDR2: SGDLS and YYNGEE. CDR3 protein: CASSVEGVNREQYF. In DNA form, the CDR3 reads TGTGCCAGCAGCGTAGAAGGTGTTAACCGCGAGCAGTACTTC.

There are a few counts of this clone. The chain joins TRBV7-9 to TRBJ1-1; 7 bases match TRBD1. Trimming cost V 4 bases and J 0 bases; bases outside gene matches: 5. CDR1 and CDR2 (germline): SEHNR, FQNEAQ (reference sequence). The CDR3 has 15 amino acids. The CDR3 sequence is CASSYMTGMNTEAFF. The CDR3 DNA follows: TGTGCCAGCAGCTACATGACAGGGATGAACACTGAAGCTTTCTTT.

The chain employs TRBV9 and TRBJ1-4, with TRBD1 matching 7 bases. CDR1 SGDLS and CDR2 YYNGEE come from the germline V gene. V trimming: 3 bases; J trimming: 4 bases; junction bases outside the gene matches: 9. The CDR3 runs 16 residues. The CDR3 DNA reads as TGTGCCAGCAGCGCTACCACAGGGGTTCGTAATGAAAAACTGTTTTTT. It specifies CASSATTGVRNEKLFF.

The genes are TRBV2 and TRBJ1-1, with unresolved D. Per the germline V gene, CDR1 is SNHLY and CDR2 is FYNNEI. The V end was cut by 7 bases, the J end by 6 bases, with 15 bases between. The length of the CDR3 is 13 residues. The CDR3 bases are TGTGCCAGCACAACAACAGATGACCCTGAAGCTTTCTTT. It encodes CASTTTDDPEAFF.

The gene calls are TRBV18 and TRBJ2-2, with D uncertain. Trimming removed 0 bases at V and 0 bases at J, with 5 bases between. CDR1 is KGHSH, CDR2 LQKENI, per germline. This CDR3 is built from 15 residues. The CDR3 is CASSPPATNTGELFF. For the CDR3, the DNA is TGTGCCAGCTCACCACCGGCGACGAACACCGGGGAGCTGTTTTTT.

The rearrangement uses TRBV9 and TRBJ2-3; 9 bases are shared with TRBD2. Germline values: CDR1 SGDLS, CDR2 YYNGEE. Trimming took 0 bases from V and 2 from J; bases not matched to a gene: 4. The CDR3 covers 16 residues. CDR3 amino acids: CASSVGRGGYTDTQYF. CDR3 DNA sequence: TGTGCCAGCAGCGTAGGGCGGGGGGGATACACAGATACGCAGTATTTT.

The DNA of the CDR3 is TGTGCCAGCAGCTTAGGGACAGGGGAAGCTTTCTTT. This encodes CASSLGTGEAFF. The chain carries TRBV7-9 and TRBJ1-1, with TRBD1 identical over 8 bases. The V gene end was trimmed by 1 base and the J gene end by 8 bases; junction bases not matched to a gene: 0. This CDR3 has 12 residues. The germline CDR1 and CDR2 sequences are SEHNR and FQNEAQ (reference sequence).

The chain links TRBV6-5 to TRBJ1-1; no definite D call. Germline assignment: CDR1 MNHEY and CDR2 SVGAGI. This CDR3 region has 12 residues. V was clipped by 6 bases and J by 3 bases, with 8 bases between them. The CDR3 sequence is CASRVGDTEAFF. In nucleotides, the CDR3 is TGTGCCAGCAGGGTGGGAGACACTGAAGCTTTCTTT.

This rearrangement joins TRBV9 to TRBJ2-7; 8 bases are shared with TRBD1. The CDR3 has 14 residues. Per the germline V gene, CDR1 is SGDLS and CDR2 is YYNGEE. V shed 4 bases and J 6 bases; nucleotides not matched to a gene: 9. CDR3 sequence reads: CASSIGQGLAEQYF. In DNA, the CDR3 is TGTGCCAGCAGCATCGGACAGGGTCTAGCCGAGCAGTACTTC.